The 10 T cell receptor beta chains presented below share a single source sample, sequenced in a study of blood T cell repertoires in COVID-19. The method was immunoSEQ multiplex PCR; TCRdb's version includes in-frame clones alone and lacks a portion of them. The repertoire includes roughly 310,000 clones, roughly nine tenths of them detected once, and 2.6% sits in the top ten. The sequenced sample consisted of PBMCs or T cells enriched from blood (not recorded which). These receptors were taken from a man aged 55 to 70 who had recovered from COVID-19.

The V call is TRBV10-3, the J call TRBJ1-1, with D unresolved. The V and J ends lost 0 bases and 7 bases respectively, with 6 bases between them. In germline, CDR1 is ENHRY, CDR2 SYGVKD. The CDR3 spans 12 residues. Written as DNA, the CDR3 is TGTGCCATCAGTGAGTCGACGGGTGAAGCTTTCTTT. It specifies CAISESTGEAFF.

CDR3 residues: CAIKDRDETQYF. The CDR3 bases are TGTGCCATCAAGGACAGGGACGAGACCCAGTACTTC. This chain connects TRBV10-3 to TRBJ2-5, with 8 positions matching TRBD1. With V trimmed by 7 bases and J by 5 bases, 3 bases remained unmatched. Germline loops: CDR1 ENHRY, CDR2 SYGVKD. This CDR3 comprises 12 residues.

This rearrangement joins TRBV5-1 to TRBJ2-1; tentatively, D is TRBD1 (6 bases). Trimming pared 4 bases from V and 5 bases from J, leaving 13 bases between. Germline loops: CDR1 SGHRS, CDR2 YFSETQ. There are 14 residues in the CDR3. The CDR3 loop reads CASSPGTPNNEQFF. The CDR3 bases are TGCGCCAGCAGCCCCGGGACACCCAACAATGAGCAGTTCTTC.

The chain recombines TRBV5-1 with TRBJ2-1; TRBD2 matches 10 bases. Germline lookup yields CDR1 SGHRS and CDR2 YFSETQ. V lost 6 bases and J lost 1; bases outside the gene matches: 4. The CDR3 has 15 amino acids. Written as DNA, the CDR3 is TGCGCCAGCACCACAGCGGGAGGGTCCTACAATGAGCAGTTCTTC. Amino acids: CASTTAGGSYNEQFF.

The chain uses TRBV7-9 and TRBJ2-7, with 8 bases matching TRBD2. V was pared by 1 base and J by 2 bases, with 10 bases of the junction left unmatched. Germline V gives CDR1 SEHNR, CDR2 FQNEAQ (reference sequence). The CDR3 loop spans 17 amino acids. DNA of the CDR3: TGTGCCAGCAGCTTAGACGAGGTCAGCGGGAGCCCCTACGAGCAGTACTTC. Translated, it gives CASSLDEVSGSPYEQYF.

This chain joins TRBV6-5 and TRBJ1-2; the match to TRBD1 covers 7 bases. Trimming at V came to 8 bases and at J to 6 bases, leaving 12 bases not matched to a gene. This CDR3 contains 14 residues. Germline V CDR1 and CDR2: MNHEY, SVGAGI. The DNA for the CDR3 is TGTGCCAGCTGCCCCCGGACAGGCCTCCATGGCTACACCTTC. It specifies CASCPRTGLHGYTF.

The rearrangement links TRBV4-1 to TRBJ1-1, with D maybe TRBD1 (5 bases). V lost 8 bases to trimming and J lost 4 bases, with 14 bases between them. The CDR3 has 13 amino acids. Germline CDR1 MGHRA, CDR2 YSYEKL. This CDR3 reads CASQLGGGTEAFF. The CDR3 nucleotides are TGCGCCAGCCAACTCGGGGGGGGCACTGAAGCTTTCTTT.

The chain recombines TRBV12-3 or TRBV12-4 with TRBJ2-7, with D maybe TRBD1 (5 bases). The CDR3 is 13 residues long. V gave up 3 bases and J gave up 4 bases, with 10 bases separating them. The CDR3 is CASSFVQGYEQYF. In nucleotides, the CDR3 is TGTGCCAGCAGTTTTGTTCAGGGATACGAGCAGTACTTC.

The chain links TRBV10-1 to TRBJ2-1, with 7 bases matching TRBD2. With 2 bases clipped from V and 7 bases from J, the junction kept 8 bases outside the gene matches. The CDR3 covers 15 residues. Looked up from germline, CDR1 is WNHNN and CDR2 is SYGVQD (reference sequence). CDR3 sequence (DNA): TGCGCCAGCAGTGAGGGGGGGAGGGCCCAGAATGAGCAGTTCTTC. The encoded protein is CASSEGGRAQNEQFF.

The CDR3 DNA reads as TGTGCCAGCAGCTCAAAGACAGTGACAGAAAATCAGCCCCAGCATTTT. Amino acid sequence: CASSSKTVTENQPQHF. The rearrangement links TRBV7-8 to TRBJ1-5; possible D gene TRBD1, 5 bases. The CDR3 length is 16 residues. V shed 4 bases and J shed 4 bases, with 17 bases lying between them. CDR1 SGHVS and CDR2 FQNEAQ come from the germline V gene.